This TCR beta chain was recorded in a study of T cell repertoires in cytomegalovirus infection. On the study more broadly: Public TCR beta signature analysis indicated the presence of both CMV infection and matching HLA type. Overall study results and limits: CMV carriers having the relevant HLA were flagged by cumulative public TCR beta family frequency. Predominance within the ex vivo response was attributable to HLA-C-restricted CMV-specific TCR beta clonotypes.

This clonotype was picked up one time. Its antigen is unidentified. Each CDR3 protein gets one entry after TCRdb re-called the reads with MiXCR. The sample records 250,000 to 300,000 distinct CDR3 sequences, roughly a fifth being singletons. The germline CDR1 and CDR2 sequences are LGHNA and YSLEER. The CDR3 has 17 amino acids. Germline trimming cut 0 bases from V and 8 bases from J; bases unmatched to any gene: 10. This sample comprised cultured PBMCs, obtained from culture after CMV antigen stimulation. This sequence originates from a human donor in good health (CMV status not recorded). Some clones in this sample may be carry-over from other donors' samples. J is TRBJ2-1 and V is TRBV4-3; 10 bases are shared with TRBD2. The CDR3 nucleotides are TGCGCCAGCAGCCAAGAACCCAGCGGGAGGGCCAAGTATGAGCAGTTCTTC. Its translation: CASSQEPSGRAKYEQFF.